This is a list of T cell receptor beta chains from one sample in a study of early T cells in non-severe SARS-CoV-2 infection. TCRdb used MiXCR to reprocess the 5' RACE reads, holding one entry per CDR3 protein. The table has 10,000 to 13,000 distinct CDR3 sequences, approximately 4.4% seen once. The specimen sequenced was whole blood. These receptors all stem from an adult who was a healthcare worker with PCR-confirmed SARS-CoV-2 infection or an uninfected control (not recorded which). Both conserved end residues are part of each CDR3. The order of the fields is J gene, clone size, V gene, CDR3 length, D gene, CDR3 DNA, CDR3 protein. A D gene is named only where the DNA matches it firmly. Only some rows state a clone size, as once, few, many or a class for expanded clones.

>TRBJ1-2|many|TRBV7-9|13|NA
TGTGCCAGCAGCTTAGAGGAGGGTCATGGCTACACCTTC
CASSLEEGHGYTF
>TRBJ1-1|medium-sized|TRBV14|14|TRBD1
TGTGCCAGCAGCCAAGAATGGACAGGAGCTGAAGCTTTCTTT
CASSQEWTGAEAFF
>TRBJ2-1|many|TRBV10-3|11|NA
TGTGCCATCAGTTTTCAGGATGAGCAGTTCTTC
CAISFQDEQFF
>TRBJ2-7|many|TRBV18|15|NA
TGTGCCAGCTCACCACAGGAGATTCTTTCCTACGAGCAGTACTTC
CASSPQEILSYEQYF
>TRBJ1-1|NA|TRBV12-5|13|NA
TGTGCTAGTGGTTTGGGCGGGTACACTGAAGCTTTCTTT
CASGLGGYTEAFF
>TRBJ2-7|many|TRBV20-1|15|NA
TGCAGTGCTAGAGATTTGGGGTATAGCTCCTACGAGCAGTACTTC
CSARDLGYSSYEQYF
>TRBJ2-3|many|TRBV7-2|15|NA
TGTGCCAGCAGCTTTAGGGGGGGCGGGTCAGATACGCAGTATTTT
CASSFRGGGSDTQYF
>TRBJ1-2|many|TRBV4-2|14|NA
TGTGCCAGCAGCCGGGGAGACTCCCCCTATGGCTACACCTTC
CASSRGDSPYGYTF
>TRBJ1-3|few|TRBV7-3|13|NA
TGTGCCAGCAGCCAGTCAGTTGGAAACACCATATATTTT
CASSQSVGNTIYF
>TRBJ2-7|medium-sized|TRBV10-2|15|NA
TGCGCCAGCAGTGAGTTGACACTAAGCCACTACGAGCAGTACTTC
CASSELTLSHYEQYF
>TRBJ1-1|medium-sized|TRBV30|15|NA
TGTGCCCTCGGGAACAGCGAGCTTCGAAGAGCTGAAGCTTTCTTT
CALGNSELRRAEAFF
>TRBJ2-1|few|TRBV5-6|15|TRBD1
TGTGCCAGCAGCTTAGGGGGCTTATCCTACAATGAGCAGTTCTTC
CASSLGGLSYNEQFF
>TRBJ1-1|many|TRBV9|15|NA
TGTGCCAGCAGCGTATCAACTTCCCCGAACACTGAAGCTTTCTTT
CASSVSTSPNTEAFF
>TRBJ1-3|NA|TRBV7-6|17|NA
TGTGCCAGCAGCCTCGGGCGATCTGGACGGGCTGGAAACACCATATATTTT
CASSLGRSGRAGNTIYF
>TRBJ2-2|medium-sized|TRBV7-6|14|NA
TGTGCCAGCAGCAGGGGCCCGAACACCGGGGAGCTGTTTTTT
CASSRGPNTGELFF
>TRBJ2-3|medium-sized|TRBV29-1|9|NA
TGCAGCGTAACCTTAGAACCGTATTTT
CSVTLEPYF
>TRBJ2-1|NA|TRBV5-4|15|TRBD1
TGTGCCAGCACCCAAATGCGACAGGGCGGGCCTGAGCAGTTCTTC
CASTQMRQGGPEQFF
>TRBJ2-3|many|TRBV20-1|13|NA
TGCAGTGCTAGACCCCTTAGCACAGATACGCAGTATTTT
CSARPLSTDTQYF
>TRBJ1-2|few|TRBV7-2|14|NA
TGTGCCAGCAGCCCAGCCGGCGGGGCGTATGGCTACACCTTC
CASSPAGGAYGYTF
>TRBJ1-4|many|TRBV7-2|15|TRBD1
TGTGCCAGCAGCGCCCAGACAGGGGGTAATGAAAAACTGTTTTTT
CASSAQTGGNEKLFF
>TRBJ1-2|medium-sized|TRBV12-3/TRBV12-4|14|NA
TGTGCCAGCAGTTTAGCCGGAGTCGACTATGGCTACACCTTC
CASSLAGVDYGYTF
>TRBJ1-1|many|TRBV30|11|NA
TGTGCCTGGAGTGTTTACACTGAAGCTTTCTTT
CAWSVYTEAFF
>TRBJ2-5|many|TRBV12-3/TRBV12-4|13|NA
TGTGCCAGCAGTTTCGGGGAACAAGAGACCCAGTACTTC
CASSFGEQETQYF
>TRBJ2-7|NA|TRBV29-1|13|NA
TGCAGCGTCAACAGGGGAGGTAGCTACGAGCAGTACTTC
CSVNRGGSYEQYF
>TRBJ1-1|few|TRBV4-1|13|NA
TGCGCCAGCAGCCACCCTAGGAACACTGAAGCTTTCTTT
CASSHPRNTEAFF
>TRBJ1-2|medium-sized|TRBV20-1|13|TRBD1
TGCAGTGCTTCTTGGACAGGGCTCTATGGCTACACCTTC
CSASWTGLYGYTF
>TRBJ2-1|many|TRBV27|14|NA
TGTGCCAGCAGTTTATCAGGGATTGACAATGAGCAGTTCTTC
CASSLSGIDNEQFF
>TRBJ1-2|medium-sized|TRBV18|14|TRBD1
TGTGCCAGCTCACCCTCAGGGGGATACTATGGCTACACCTTC
CASSPSGGYYGYTF
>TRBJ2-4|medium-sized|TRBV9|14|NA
TGTGCCAGCAGCGTAGACGACAGAGTAAACATTCAGTACTTC
CASSVDDRVNIQYF
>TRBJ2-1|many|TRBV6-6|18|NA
TGTGCCAGCAGTTACTCCCCCCCCCGACGGGACAACAACAATGAGCAGTTCTTC
CASSYSPPRRDNNNEQFF
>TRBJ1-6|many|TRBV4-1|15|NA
TGCGCCAGCAGCCAAGTAGGTGGGGAAAATTCACCCCTCCACTTT
CASSQVGGENSPLHF
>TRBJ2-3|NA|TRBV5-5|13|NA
TGTGCCAGCAGCTTCGCTAGCAAAGATACGCAGTATTTT
CASSFASKDTQYF
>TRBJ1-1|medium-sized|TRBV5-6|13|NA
TGTGCCAGCAGCTTGGGCTTAGGCATTGAAGCTTTCTTT
CASSLGLGIEAFF
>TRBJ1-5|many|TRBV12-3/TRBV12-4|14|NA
TGTGCCAGCAGTCCCCAGGGCCTAGGGCAGCCCCAGCATTTT
CASSPQGLGQPQHF
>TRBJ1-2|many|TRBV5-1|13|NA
TGCGCCAGCAGCTTGGAGTCCGGACATGGCTACACCTTC
CASSLESGHGYTF
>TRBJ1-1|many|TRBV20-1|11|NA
TGCAGTGCTATGGTGACCACTGAAGCTTTCTTT
CSAMVTTEAFF
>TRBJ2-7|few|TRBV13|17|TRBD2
TGTGCCAGCAGCTTACGTAACGAGCGGGGGCTCTCCTACGAGCAGTACTTC
CASSLRNERGLSYEQYF
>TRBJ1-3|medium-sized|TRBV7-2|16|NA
TGTGCCAGCAGCTTAGGCCCAGGGACAACTGGAAACACCATATATTTT
CASSLGPGTTGNTIYF
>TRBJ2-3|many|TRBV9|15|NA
TGTGCCAGCAGCGTAGATGTGAGGAGCACAGATACGCAGTATTTT
CASSVDVRSTDTQYF
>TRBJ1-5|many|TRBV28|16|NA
TGTGCCAGCAGTTTCCCGGGCGCGTATAGCAATCAGCCCCAGCATTTT
CASSFPGAYSNQPQHF
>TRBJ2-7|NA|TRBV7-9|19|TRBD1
TGTGCCAGCAGCCCTTGGACAGGGGGTACTATCGGAACCTCCTACGAGCAGTACTTC
CASSPWTGGTIGTSYEQYF
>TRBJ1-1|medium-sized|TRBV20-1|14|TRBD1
TGCAGTGCTATCGATGGACAGGGGCGCACTGAAGCTTTCTTT
CSAIDGQGRTEAFF
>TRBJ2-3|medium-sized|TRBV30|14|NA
TGTGCCTGTACTGGAGGGGCTGGGACAGATACGCAGTATTTT
CACTGGAGTDTQYF
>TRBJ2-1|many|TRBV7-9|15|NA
TGTGCCAGCAGCTTAGCACGTTTCTCCTACAATGAGCAGTTCTTC
CASSLARFSYNEQFF
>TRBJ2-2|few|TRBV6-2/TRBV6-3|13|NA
TGTGCCAGCAGCCAGGGGAGCACCGGGGAGCTGTTTTTT
CASSQGSTGELFF
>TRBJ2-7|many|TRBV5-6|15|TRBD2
TGTGCCAGCAGTCCCCATAGCGGGGGGAAATACGAGCAGTACTTC
CASSPHSGGKYEQYF
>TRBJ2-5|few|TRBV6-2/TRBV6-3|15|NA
TGTGCCAGCAGTTACTCCGGGGGAAACCAAGAGACCCAGTACTTC
CASSYSGGNQETQYF
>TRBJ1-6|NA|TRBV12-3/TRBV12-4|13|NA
TGTGCCAGCAGTCCCCGGGAAAATTCACCCCTCCACTTT
CASSPRENSPLHF
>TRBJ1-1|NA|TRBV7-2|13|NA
TGTGCCAGCAGCTTAAACCCGGTCACTGAAGCTTTCTTT
CASSLNPVTEAFF
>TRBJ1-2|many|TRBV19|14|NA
TGTGCCACCAGGGGCGGGGAGGCTAACTATGGCTACACCTTC
CATRGGEANYGYTF
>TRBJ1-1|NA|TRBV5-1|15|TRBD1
TGCGCCAGCAGCTTGGATGGTAAGGGGGCGTCTGAAGCTTTCTTT
CASSLDGKGASEAFF
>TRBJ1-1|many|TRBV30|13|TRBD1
TGTGCCTGGACTATCGACAGGGAAGTGGAAGCTTTCTTT
CAWTIDREVEAFF
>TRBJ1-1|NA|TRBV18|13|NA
TGTGCCAGCTCTCCCGCCGGGAACACTGAAGCTTTCTTT
CASSPAGNTEAFF
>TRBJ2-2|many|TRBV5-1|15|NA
TGCGCCAGCAGGGAGTCGGGAGCGAACACCGGGGAGCTGTTTTTT
CASRESGANTGELFF
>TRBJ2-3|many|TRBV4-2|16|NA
TGTGCCAGCAGCCAAGGGGCTCTGAGCAACACAGATACGCAGTATTTT
CASSQGALSNTDTQYF
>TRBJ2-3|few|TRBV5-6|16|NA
TGTGCCAGCAGCTCCCCTGGCCGGGACGCGTCCGATACGCAGTATTTT
CASSSPGRDASDTQYF
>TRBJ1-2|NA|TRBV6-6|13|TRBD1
TGTGCCAGCACTGGACAGGGGCTATATGGCTACACCTTC
CASTGQGLYGYTF
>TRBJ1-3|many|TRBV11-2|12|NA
TGTGCCAGCAGCCGACCGCGGAACACCATATATTTT
CASSRPRNTIYF
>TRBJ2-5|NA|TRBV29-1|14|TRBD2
TGCAGCGTGGCGACTAGCGGGGCGGGCGAGACCCAGTACTTC
CSVATSGAGETQYF